The entry below describes one T cell receptor beta chain. This record belongs to a study of blood T cell repertoires in COVID-19. In the study overall: Samples taken during acute and convalescent COVID-19 were collected in the United States, Italy and Spain. PBMCs, B-cell-depleted T cells, or T cells provided the cDNA or gDNA that made up the material.

Original data processing: Amplification of reference gene primers was used by the study to estimate nucleated cell counts. Clones were read by immunoSEQ multiplex PCR, and TCRdb kept only the in-frame ones, dropping some. D and trimming were read from the DNA, whereas the V and J calls and clone size are those reported in that table. The table lists more than 150,000 clones, 86% of them singletons. V lost 6 bases to trimming and J lost 4 bases; unmatched junction nucleotides: 7. Germline V gene sequence: CDR1 LGHDT, CDR2 YNNKEL (reference sequence). CDR3 length: 14 residues. This TCR was recovered from a man aged 50-60 years with active or convalescent COVID-19. Sequenced: peripheral blood. The J gene is TRBJ2-3, the V gene TRBV3-1 (or the pseudogene TRBV3-2), with 7 bases matching TRBD2. The CDR3 sequence: CASRAGEAADTQYF. The CDR3 DNA sequence: TGTGCCAGCAGGGCGGGAGAAGCGGCAGATACGCAGTATTTT.